This T cell receptor (beta chain) was sequenced in a study of T cells in Graves' hyperthyroidism and ophthalmopathy. Study in general: Upon initial diagnosis and before any treatment, peripheral blood was collected.

Stability of Graves' hyperthyroidism was defined as absent ophthalmopathy progression within 18 months. Amplification of TCR beta CDR3 regions was performed using RNA transcripts as template. A first-round RT-PCR of the TCR CDR3 used the HTBI primer set. MiXCR, applied by TCRdb to the multiplex PCR reads, yields one record per CDR3 protein. The sample holds 650,000 to 750,000 distinct CDR3 sequences, 12% to 15% seen once. Study results and limitations: A model built on 13 V-J features separated ophthalmopathy from stable hyperthyroidism. Most thyroid clonotypes with frequency above 0.001 were detected in blood.

CDR1 is MGHDK, CDR2 SYGVNS, per germline. This CDR3 spans 13 amino acids. V was shortened by 4 bases and J by 4 bases, with 10 bases between the two germline ends. This clonotype was observed a few times. Antigen unknown. The chain links TRBV25-1 to TRBJ1-1; no clear D gene. The sequencing input was blood. This TCR was sampled from a young woman with Graves' hyperthyroidism. CDR3 loop: CASSGRGSTEAFF. The DNA of the CDR3 is TGTGCCAGCAGTGGGCGGGGTAGCACTGAAGCTTTCTTT.